The rows below give T cell receptor beta chains drawn from one sample of a study of Tregs in tolerant kidney transplant recipients. Repertoires were generated with immunoSEQ multiplex PCR, while TCRdb's copy carries only in-frame clones and drops some. The sample carries around 78,000 clones, more than 85% recorded once. Material: Tregs from blood, obtained before the transplant. The receptor set was obtained from a human donor who received a combined kidney and bone marrow transplant. CDR3s include the opening cysteine and the closing phenylalanine or tryptophan. The order of the fields is clone size, J gene, D gene, V gene, CDR3 DNA, CDR3 protein. The D gene is left open where the match is weak. Part of the rows lack a size; the others show once, few, many or a class for expanded clones.

size: NA
J: TRBJ1-2
D: TRBD1
V: TRBV7-2
DNA: TGTGCCAGCAGCTTAGATGCAGGGGGCTTGTGGTATGGCTACACCTTC
CDR3: CASSLDAGGLWYGYTF

size: NA
J: TRBJ2-7
D: TRBD1
V: TRBV7-2
DNA: TGTGCCAGCAGCAATAGACAGGGGGGCGAGCAGTACTTC
CDR3: CASSNRQGGEQYF

size: NA
J: TRBJ2-7
D: NA
V: TRBV19
DNA: TGTGCCAGTAGGATTCAGGGAGAGGGTCCCTACGAGCAGTACTTC
CDR3: CASRIQGEGPYEQYF

size: NA
J: TRBJ2-7
D: NA
V: TRBV6-6
DNA: TGTGCCAGCAGTTACTCAGGGGTCGCGTTGGGGTACGAGCAGTACTTC
CDR3: CASSYSGVALGYEQYF

size: NA
J: TRBJ2-7
D: NA
V: TRBV7-8
DNA: TGTGCCAGCAGCTTACAAGGGGGGATTATGAGTAGCGAGCAGTACTTC
CDR3: CASSLQGGIMSSEQYF

size: NA
J: TRBJ1-6
D: TRBD1
V: TRBV4-1
DNA: TGCGCCAGCAGCCAAATTCTCGACAGGGGTGAGTCACCCCTCCACTTT
CDR3: CASSQILDRGESPLHF

size: NA
J: TRBJ1-2
D: NA
V: TRBV28
DNA: TGTGCCAGCAGTCCCCCTCCGACAGATGGCTACACCTTC
CDR3: CASSPPPTDGYTF

size: NA
J: TRBJ2-6
D: NA
V: TRBV28
DNA: TGTGCCAGCGTGACAAGCTCTGGGGCCAACGTCCTGACTTTC
CDR3: CASVTSSGANVLTF

size: NA
J: TRBJ2-3
D: NA
V: TRBV6-1
DNA: TGTGCCAGCGGGGGGGGCGTCACAGATACGCAGTATTTT
CDR3: CASGGGVTDTQYF

size: NA
J: TRBJ2-7
D: TRBD2
V: TRBV9
DNA: TGTGCCAGCAGCCCCCGGGACTACACCTACGAGCAGTACTTC
CDR3: CASSPRDYTYEQYF

size: few
J: TRBJ2-7
D: TRBD2
V: TRBV5-1
DNA: TGCGCCAGCAGCTCAAGAGCGGGAGTTAACTCCGAGCAGTACTTC
CDR3: CASSSRAGVNSEQYF

size: NA
J: TRBJ2-7
D: NA
V: TRBV7-9
DNA: TGTGCCAGCAGCTGGGGAGCGCAGGCCTACGAGCAGTACTTC
CDR3: CASSWGAQAYEQYF

size: NA
J: TRBJ2-4
D: TRBD1
V: TRBV2
DNA: TGTGCCAGCAGTGTGGGACAGTGGGACATTCAGTACTTC
CDR3: CASSVGQWDIQYF

size: few
J: TRBJ2-7
D: NA
V: TRBV6-6
DNA: TGTGCCAGCAGCCAGACGGGTCGGCAGTACTTC
CDR3: CASSQTGRQYF

size: NA
J: TRBJ1-2
D: TRBD1
V: TRBV4-2
DNA: TGTGCCAGCAGCCAAGCCGGGACAGCGAACTATGGCGGCTACACCTTC
CDR3: CASSQAGTANYGGYTF

size: once
J: TRBJ2-3
D: TRBD2
V: TRBV10-2
DNA: TGCGCCAGCACCCCAGCGGGAGGGGGACCAGATACGCAGTATTTT
CDR3: CASTPAGGGPDTQYF

size: NA
J: TRBJ1-2
D: NA
V: TRBV27
DNA: TGTGCCAGCAGTTCAACAGTTAACTATGGCTACACCTTC
CDR3: CASSSTVNYGYTF

size: NA
J: TRBJ2-5
D: NA
V: TRBV5-4
DNA: TGTGCCACCAAGGGAGGGGGTCCCCTCCAGACCCAGTACTTC
CDR3: CATKGGGPLQTQYF

size: NA
J: TRBJ2-2
D: NA
V: TRBV7-6
DNA: TGTGCCAGCAGCTTAGTTGGGAGGAACACCGGGGAGCTGTTTTTT
CDR3: CASSLVGRNTGELFF

size: NA
J: TRBJ1-1
D: NA
V: TRBV5-4
DNA: TGTGCCAGCAGCTCCGTCCTGAACACTGAAGCTTTCTTT
CDR3: CASSSVLNTEAFF

size: NA
J: TRBJ2-7
D: NA
V: TRBV5-1
DNA: TGCGCCAGCAGCTTGGTTCCAGGGAATAACAACGGGCAGTACTTC
CDR3: CASSLVPGNNNGQYF

size: NA
J: TRBJ2-5
D: TRBD1
V: TRBV5-1
DNA: TGCGCCAGCAGCCCCGAGGGACAGGGCGGCGAGACCCAGTACTTC
CDR3: CASSPEGQGGETQYF

size: NA
J: TRBJ2-7
D: TRBD1
V: TRBV19
DNA: TGTGCCAGTAACTCGGGACAGGGGGTCTACGAGCAGTACTTC
CDR3: CASNSGQGVYEQYF

size: NA
J: TRBJ2-7
D: NA
V: TRBV5-5
DNA: TGTGCCAGCAGCTCCAGGGTTAGTGTCCCCTACGAGCAGTACTTC
CDR3: CASSSRVSVPYEQYF

size: NA
J: TRBJ1-2
D: TRBD1
V: TRBV28
DNA: TGTGCCAGCACCAAGGGACAGTGGGGTTACACCTTC
CDR3: CASTKGQWGYTF

size: NA
J: TRBJ2-7
D: TRBD2
V: TRBV18
DNA: TGTGCCAGCTCGGGGACTAGCGGGAGAGGGCACGAGCAGTACTTC
CDR3: CASSGTSGRGHEQYF

size: NA
J: TRBJ2-2
D: NA
V: TRBV9
DNA: TGTGCCAGCAGCCGTCTGACTAGTTCCGGGGAGCTGTTTTTT
CDR3: CASSRLTSSGELFF

size: NA
J: TRBJ2-5
D: NA
V: TRBV7-2
DNA: TGTGCCAGCAGCTTGTCTCTCCAAGAGACCCAGTACTTC
CDR3: CASSLSLQETQYF

size: NA
J: TRBJ2-1
D: NA
V: TRBV28
DNA: TGTGCCAGCACCTTCGGAGATGAGCAGTTCTTC
CDR3: CASTFGDEQFF

size: NA
J: TRBJ2-2
D: TRBD2
V: TRBV7-9
DNA: TGTGCCAGCAGCCTATTGGGACTAGCGGGACATTTAACCGGGGAGCTGTTTTTT
CDR3: CASSLLGLAGHLTGELFF

size: NA
J: TRBJ2-1
D: TRBD2
V: TRBV5-6
DNA: TGTGCCAGCAGCTTGGTGGTGGCGGGGGTCGGGACTGGGGATGAGCAGTTCTTC
CDR3: CASSLVVAGVGTGDEQFF

size: NA
J: TRBJ2-3
D: NA
V: TRBV18
DNA: TGTGCCAGCTCACCGTCCAGGGCTGGGACAGATACGCAGTATTTT
CDR3: CASSPSRAGTDTQYF

size: NA
J: TRBJ2-2
D: TRBD1
V: TRBV6-5
DNA: TGTGCCAGCAGTTACTCTCCGGGACAGGGTACCGGGGAGCTGTTTTTT
CDR3: CASSYSPGQGTGELFF

size: NA
J: TRBJ2-5
D: TRBD2
V: TRBV6-6
DNA: TGTGCCAGCAGTTACTCGGCTAGCGGGAGAACGGAGACCCAGTACTTC
CDR3: CASSYSASGRTETQYF

size: NA
J: TRBJ1-2
D: NA
V: TRBV9
DNA: TGTGCCAGCAGCCCACAGACCGAGAACTATGGCTACACCTTC
CDR3: CASSPQTENYGYTF

size: NA
J: TRBJ2-1
D: NA
V: TRBV5-1
DNA: TGCGCCAGCAGCTTCGGGGCAGGGGCCTACAATGAGCAGTTCTTC
CDR3: CASSFGAGAYNEQFF

size: NA
J: TRBJ2-7
D: TRBD1
V: TRBV19
DNA: TGTGCCAGTAGTACGGGACAGGGGGCCTACGAGCAGTACTTC
CDR3: CASSTGQGAYEQYF

size: NA
J: TRBJ2-1
D: NA
V: TRBV19
DNA: TGTGCCAGTAGTACTGATCTCATCGGCCCCGATGAGCAGTTCTTC
CDR3: CASSTDLIGPDEQFF

size: NA
J: TRBJ2-1
D: NA
V: TRBV7-6
DNA: TGTGCCAGCAGTTCCACGGGGAATGAGCAGTTCTTC
CDR3: CASSSTGNEQFF

size: NA
J: TRBJ1-4
D: NA
V: TRBV30
DNA: TGTGCCTGGAGTGTATCCCCAGTGGAGGACGAAAAACTGTTTTTT
CDR3: CAWSVSPVEDEKLFF

size: NA
J: TRBJ2-1
D: TRBD2
V: TRBV5-1
DNA: TGCGCCAGCAGCTTAGCCCCCGGAGCGGGAGCTTTCTACAATGAGCAGTTCTTC
CDR3: CASSLAPGAGAFYNEQFF

size: NA
J: TRBJ2-1
D: TRBD1
V: TRBV27
DNA: TGTGCCAGCAGTTTCAAAGGGACAGGCTCCTACAATGAGCAGTTCTTC
CDR3: CASSFKGTGSYNEQFF

size: NA
J: TRBJ2-7
D: TRBD2
V: TRBV29-1
DNA: TGCAGCGTGAGACCTTCCACTAGCGGGAGTAAAAACGAGCAGTACTTC
CDR3: CSVRPSTSGSKNEQYF

size: NA
J: TRBJ2-3
D: NA
V: TRBV13
DNA: TGTGCCAGCAGCTTATACAGGGCGGGGCCTAGCACAGATACGCAGTATTTT
CDR3: CASSLYRAGPSTDTQYF

size: few
J: TRBJ2-2
D: NA
V: TRBV5-1
DNA: TGCGCCAGCAGCTTCTCAGCGAACACCGGGGAGCTGTTTTTT
CDR3: CASSFSANTGELFF

size: NA
J: TRBJ2-6
D: NA
V: TRBV7-2
DNA: TGTGCCAGCAGACAGTCTGGGGCCAACGTCCTGACTTTC
CDR3: CASRQSGANVLTF

size: NA
J: TRBJ2-7
D: NA
V: TRBV10-3
DNA: TGTGCCATCAGTGAGTCGCACTCCTACGAGCAGTACTTC
CDR3: CAISESHSYEQYF

size: NA
J: TRBJ1-3
D: NA
V: TRBV30
DNA: TGTGCCTGCCTGCGTGGACACACCATATATTTT
CDR3: CACLRGHTIYF

size: NA
J: TRBJ2-7
D: NA
V: TRBV7-9
DNA: TGTGCCAGCAGTAGGGGTGTTGGGGAGCAGTACTTC
CDR3: CASSRGVGEQYF

size: NA
J: TRBJ2-2
D: TRBD2
V: TRBV29-1
DNA: TGCAGCGTCGGGGGTCTAGCGGGATCCACCGGGGAGCTGTTTTTT
CDR3: CSVGGLAGSTGELFF

size: NA
J: TRBJ1-5
D: TRBD1
V: TRBV28
DNA: TGTGCCAGCAGTTTATTCCGGACAGGGGGCCATCAGCCCCAGCATTTT
CDR3: CASSLFRTGGHQPQHF

size: NA
J: TRBJ1-1
D: NA
V: TRBV6-5
DNA: TGTGCCAGCAGTTACGAGGCCTGGGGCACTGAAGCTTTCTTT
CDR3: CASSYEAWGTEAFF

size: NA
J: TRBJ2-2
D: TRBD1
V: TRBV6-5
DNA: TGTGCCAGCAGTTACCAGCAGGGGGCAGGAACCGGGGAGCTGTTTTTT
CDR3: CASSYQQGAGTGELFF

size: NA
J: TRBJ2-7
D: TRBD1
V: TRBV7-9
DNA: TGTGCCAGCAGAACGCCCGGACAGGGAGGACACTACGAGCAGTACTTC
CDR3: CASRTPGQGGHYEQYF

size: NA
J: TRBJ1-1
D: NA
V: TRBV11-2
DNA: TGTGCCAGCAGCTTAGGCCCGGGAGGGACTGAAGCTTTCTTT
CDR3: CASSLGPGGTEAFF

size: NA
J: TRBJ2-1
D: TRBD2
V: TRBV5-1
DNA: TGCGCCAGCAGCTTACCCACTAGCGACCCCTACAATGAGCAGTTCTTC
CDR3: CASSLPTSDPYNEQFF

size: NA
J: TRBJ2-1
D: NA
V: TRBV25-1
DNA: TGTGCCACCGGACGTGTAGGGAATGAGCAGTTCTTC
CDR3: CATGRVGNEQFF

size: NA
J: TRBJ2-1
D: NA
V: TRBV7-3
DNA: TGTGCCAGCAGCTCTGGACTAAGTACCGATGAGCAGTTCTTC
CDR3: CASSSGLSTDEQFF

size: NA
J: TRBJ2-7
D: TRBD1
V: TRBV5-1
DNA: TGCGCCAGCAGCTGGGACAGGGCCTACGAGCAGTACTTC
CDR3: CASSWDRAYEQYF

size: NA
J: TRBJ2-1
D: TRBD1
V: TRBV6-1
DNA: TGTGCCAGTAACCGGGACAGACAATACAATGAGCAGTTCTTC
CDR3: CASNRDRQYNEQFF